This T cell receptor (beta chain) was captured in a study of CD8 T cells in ankylosing spondylitis. TCR beta libraries were made by quantitative 5'-RACE with molecular barcodes. One entry per CDR3 protein, called by TCRdb with MiXCR from the 5' RACE reads. Of 250,000 or so distinct CDR3 sequences in the sample, over 9.5% were seen once. Ten or more counts support this clonotype. Its cognate antigen is unknown. V was cut by 7 bases and J by 3 bases, with 13 bases left in between. Germline assignment: CDR1 ENHRY and CDR2 SYGVKD. The CDR3 runs 13 residues. Overall study findings and caveats: Reactive arthritis synovial fluid and blood were previously reported to contain some motif variants.

The receptor was derived from a male donor with ankylosing spondylitis or in good health (not recorded which). V gene TRBV10-3 combines with J gene TRBJ2-7, with D perhaps TRBD2 (6 bases). Sequencing was performed on blood, either unsorted or a sorted T cell fraction (not recorded which). The DNA for the CDR3 is TGTGCCATCACCCCTATGGGGGGCTACGAGCAGTACTTC. It yields the protein CAITPMGGYEQYF.